This TCR beta chain was identified during a study of T cells in Graves' hyperthyroidism and ophthalmopathy. This clonotype has only a few counts. TCR beta CDR3 regions were amplified from RNA transcripts. The TCR CDR3 was amplified in a first-round RT-PCR using the HTBI primer set. TCRdb analysed the multiplex PCR reads with MiXCR anew, one entry per CDR3 protein. The sample carries around 620,000 distinct CDR3 sequences, 14% recorded once. V lost 7 bases to trimming and J lost 5 bases; unmatched junction nucleotides: 8. The CDR3 contains 14 residues. Sequencing input: blood. The chain has TRBV12-3 or TRBV12-4 and TRBJ2-3; 8 positions agree with TRBD1. This clonotype was sampled from a woman between 18 and 30 years old with Graves' ophthalmopathy. The chain's CDR3 is CASNSPGGVDTQYF. CDR3 bases: TGTGCCAGCAATTCTCCAGGGGGCGTAGATACGCAGTATTTT.